This entry concerns a single T cell receptor beta chain. The data were obtained in a study of blood T cell repertoires in COVID-19. Study background: In each case, the material was cDNA or gDNA derived from T cells, B-cell-depleted T cells, or PBMCs.

The CDR3 is made up of 11 amino acids. From germline, CDR1 is MNHEY and CDR2 SVGAGI. V gave up 7 bases and J gave up 8 bases, with 9 bases separating them. Measured with immunoSEQ multiplex PCR; TCRdb has only the in-frame clones, and not every one. The profile shows about 70,000 clones, roughly 84% of them singletons. The source is a woman younger than 30 with acute or convalescent COVID-19. Material for sequencing was peripheral blood. The chain combines TRBV6-5 with TRBJ2-4, with a weak D call TRBD2 (5 bases). The CDR3 is CASTYGDIQYF. The CDR3 bases are TGTGCCAGCACCTACGGGGACATTCAGTACTTC.